This entry features one T cell receptor (beta chain) sequence. No cognate antigen has been identified for it. No much larger clonotype is one base removed from it; base qualities were not supplied. Trimming removed 6 bases from V and 2 bases from J; the gene matches leave 9 bases unexplained. The CDR3 sequence holds 17 residues, the cysteine and phenylalanine included. Kept here is only the CDR3 DNA, which spans 51 bases and is read in frame from base 1. From the germline V gene, CDR1 is MNHEY and CDR2 is SVGEGT. Read against the paper, the sample's treatment or condition label means: about 20 received Ad26.COV2.S at low or high dose, single or two shots; 5 received placebo; per-sample allocation not given. For vaccine and placebo recipients, repertoires were sequenced using samples collected on day 63 after the first injection. Cohort 1b enrolled 25 or so adults aged 18-55 years at a single site in Boston, USA, between 29 July and 7 August 2020. Ad26.COV2.S was a replication-incompetent adenovirus type 26 vector expressing a prefusion-stabilized SARS-CoV-2 spike protein from the original Wuhan strain.

This specimen comes from a study of Ad26.COV2.S vaccination and SARS-CoV-2 variants (dated by TCRdb to the early 2020s). Background for the entire study: Vaccine-arm donors came from COV1001, a multicentre, randomized, double-blind, placebo-controlled phase I-IIa trial of Ad26.COV2.S in healthy adults. A total of around 32 samples were included in the TCR-sequenced set, comprising around 20 Ad26.COV2.S vaccine recipients, 5 placebo recipients and 8 SARS-CoV-2 convalescent individuals. Blinding of investigators to trial group allocation was maintained during experiments and outcome assessment. Trial participants were randomized into five groups of five, in which low-dose or high-dose Ad26.COV2.S was given once or twice, or placebo was given on both occasions. TCRbeta repertoire sequencing served as the tool for gauging how specific and how broad the SARS-CoV-2-reactive T cell receptors were following Ad26.COV2.S vaccination. Dosing of Ad26.COV2.S was intramuscular, at either 5x10^10 or 1x10^11 viral particles, delivered as one shot or as two shots spaced 56 days apart. Overall study outcomes, separate from this receptor: Substantial breadth of spike-specific CD8+ and CD4+ T cell responses was reported after vaccination. According to the authors, total T cell responses may have been underestimated by the TCR breadth and depth analyses. Compared with placebo recipients, Ad26.COV2.S recipients showed higher spike-specific TCR breadth (P = 0.0014). Non-spike TCR breadth was comparable between vaccine and placebo recipients, consistent with the vaccine containing only spike. Comparing responses between vaccine doses or regimens was not something the study was powered to do.

TCRbeta CDR3 regions were sequenced with the immunoSEQ Assay. After extraction, genomic DNA underwent amplification by bias-controlled multiplex PCR, followed by high-throughput sequencing. Per the authors' processing: Collapsing and filtering of sequences were performed to quantify the absolute abundance of each unique TCRbeta CDR3 region. Usable DNA was measured by amplifying reference genes present in all nucleated cells, and TCRbeta template counts were normalized to that usable DNA to estimate T cell fraction. Repertoire TCRs were annotated as SARS-CoV-2-specific by exact matching of V gene, CDR3 amino acid sequence and J gene to a known reactive TCR set. MIRA supplied the reference SARS-CoV-2 TCR set, which was filtered for enrichment in COVID-19-positive ImmuneCODE repertoires so that public or cross-reactive TCRs were removed. Using the MIRA antigens, annotated TCRs were further analysed by specific ORF or by position within an ORF. Breadth was defined as annotated unique rearrangements over total unique productive rearrangements; depth was the summed frequency of those rearrangements. Two-sided Wilcoxon rank-sum tests were used to compare TCR breadth between groups. Sourced from immuneACCESS, this table was stored by TCRdb with only in-frame sequences that have V and J called. A share of the clones is absent; for the studies checked, an unresolved V gene accounts for under half, and the remainder has no known explanation. Clonal size and the V and J genes are those of that table, whereas D and trimming came from the DNA. The sample table lists 300,000 to 350,000 clones, 88% of them with a count of one. 5.5% to 7% of the sample is in the top ten clones.

Sample: peripheral blood, taken in a trial of Ad26.COV2.S vaccine versus placebo. This TCR was recovered from a person aged 18-65 years who received the Ad26.COV2.S COVID-19 vaccine or a placebo. The sequence links TRBV6-2 or TRBV6-3 to TRBJ1-5; TRBD1 fits 11 bases in the junction. The bases read TGTGCCAGCAGCACCGCCGGGACAGGGGGTGGCAATCAGCCCCAGCATTTT. It is translated as CASSTAGTGGGNQPQHF.